The sequence of this T cell receptor (beta chain) was determined in a study of identical twins (dated by TCRdb to between 2015 and 2016). Regarding the study in general: To test whether fetal clonotypes persist, this study deep-sequenced TCR alpha and beta repertoires from monozygotic twins, from unrelated adults of various ages, and from cord blood. Replicate twin experiments were performed at different times using different library preparation protocols to rule out contamination. Here is what the overall study found, with its caveats: Because the same donors could not be followed over many years, the conclusions relied on cross-sectional statistical analysis. Out-of-frame TCR alpha sharing in monozygotic twins was systematically underestimated by recombination models, whereas sharing between unrelated individuals was in agreement with the recombination models. Abundant cord blood beta clonotypes had fewer insertions, young adult naive repertoires showed a similar but weaker trend, and memory repertoires showed no such trend. The excess sharing between twins in beta out-of-frame sequences was weaker because fewer shared sequences reduced the signal-to-noise ratio. Compared with coincidental sharing between unrelated individuals, an excess of low generation-probability sequences was observed among out-of-frame TCR alpha sequences shared between twins. Zero-insertion analyses could be partly confounded by invariant T cells such as MAIT and iNKT, though diverse VJ usage argued against such confounding for most clonotypes.

Notes on this clonotype: Its cognate antigen has yet to be identified. The sample holds no much larger clone one base away, and base qualities are not on file.

Preparation of the library involved 5' RACE. For sequencing, an Illumina HiSeq 2000 was employed. A universal primer binding site was added through template switching, and the final cDNA carried a unique molecular identifier so that TCR cDNA molecules could be counted accurately. Specific primers in the conserved constant-segment region were used to synthesize first-strand cDNA for the TCR alpha and beta chains. Each cDNA library was double barcoded, with a SMART-Mk sample barcode plus Illumina barcodes, to control for contamination. TruSeq adapter sequences, together with Illumina sample barcodes, were added in two successive PCR steps. The Illumina HiSeq platform was used with custom primers to sequence TCR alpha and beta cDNA libraries. The source study handled its data this way. MiGEC was used to process raw reads and extract unique molecular identifiers, and MiXCR was used to find CDR3 positions. Recombination models were inferred per individual with the repgenHMM and IGoR tools using an EM algorithm. Shared clonotype analysis was performed with the tcR package in R, normalizing sharing by the product of cloneset sizes. To study raw recombination without the effects of thymic and clonal selection, out-of-frame nonproductive sequences were analyzed. Using fastp trimming at Q25 and MiXCR clonotype assembly, TCRdb reanalyzed the public sequencing data and kept in-frame beta chains. Entries that share a CDR3 protein sequence are merged under the most common genes and DNA. TCRdb assigned the V and J calls; the authors' analysis was not used. Across this sample there are about 530,000 distinct CDR3 sequences, with 13% to 15% seen only once. Around 0.48% of the sample is taken by the ten largest.

Only healthy Caucasian donors were included. Three pairs of female monozygotic twins, all aged about 18 to 30 years, were included in the twin cohort. Positive isolation kits from Invitrogen were used to isolate the CD4+ and CD8+ T cell populations. The CDR3 goes from the cysteine to the phenylalanine over 17 residues. Only the CDR3 DNA stays, 51 bases, in frame from base 1. V drops 6 bases and J drops 2 bases, leaving 23 bases in between. The same data also contributed to another study, on yellow fever vaccine responses in identical twins. As that second study puts it: According to the authors, the vaccine-induced T cell response in identical twins seemed to be partly convergent and partly specific to each individual. Focusing on identical twins, the study followed the T cell clones that responded to the vaccine, and did so with precision.

The sequenced sample consisted of CD4+ T cells sorted from blood. The V and J segments used are TRBV12-3 or TRBV12-4 and TRBJ2-7; possibly the D gene is TRBD1, per 6 matching bases. The TCR was taken from a woman aged 18-29 years in good health. The CDR3 reads CASSSAPSRGPTYEQYF. Read as DNA, the sequence is TGTGCCAGCAGCTCAGCCCCGAGCAGGGGCCCCACCTACGAGCAGTACTTC.